The clone carrying this T cell receptor (beta chain) has a handful of counts. Its cognate antigen is unknown. Researchers used 5'RACE with constant-segment primers to make TCR alpha and TCR beta cDNA libraries that carry sample barcodes and UMIs. TCRdb used MiXCR to reprocess the 5' RACE reads, holding one entry per CDR3 protein. The table records 250,000 or so distinct CDR3 sequences, roughly 9.4% of them present only once. CDR1 SEHNR and CDR2 FQNEAQ come from the germline V gene (reference sequence). With 3 bases clipped from V and 3 bases from J, the junction kept 3 bases outside the gene matches. This CDR3 comprises 15 residues. The data were obtained in a study of T-cell memory formation after mild COVID-19. Overall study findings and caveats: In pre-infection memory, a portion of responding clones appeared, which suggested that cross-reactive memory joined. Those CD4+ clones that contracted were mainly in CM and EM (CD8+ ones in EMRA). A second wave of clones peaked on day 37, and their SARS-CoV-2 specificity went unconfirmed.

This sequence joins TRBV7-9 and TRBJ2-5, with TRBD2 matching 11 bases. This TCR was recovered from a man younger than 35 who had mild COVID-19 (a few samples of this study predate the infection). Cell type and time point are not known. Sequenced material: PBMCs or a T cell subset sorted from them (not recorded which). CDR3 sequence: CASSFWGLAEETQYF. The CDR3 DNA reads as TGTGCCAGCAGCTTCTGGGGACTAGCGGAAGAGACCCAGTACTTC.